A selection of T cell receptor beta chains follows, all from one sample in a study of CD8+CD57+ T cells in acquired aplastic anemia. TCRdb re-analysed the reads in MiXCR, keeping a single row per CDR3 protein. The sample carries a few hundred thousand distinct CDR3 sequences, 30% to 40% recorded once. The sequencing input was sorted CD4+, CD8+, or CD8+CD57+ T cells (not recorded which) from PBMCs. These receptors were taken from a human donor in good health, serving as a control. Each CDR3 is given with its conserved first and last residue. Each record gives: D gene, J gene, V gene, clone size, CDR3 protein. The D gene is left open where the match is weak. A row's size may be missing; if present it is once, few, many or a size class.

>-|TRBJ2-7|TRBV5-1|many
CASSLAWGEQYF
>TRBD2|TRBJ2-1|TRBV2|-
CASRPAGTSSNEQFF
>-|TRBJ1-5|TRBV15|-
CATSTYSYSNQPQHF
>TRBD1|TRBJ1-2|TRBV9|many
CASSVTLGGQGGLGYTF
>TRBD1|TRBJ2-5|TRBV2|many
CASLGQGGAQYF
>TRBD2|TRBJ2-5|TRBV20-1|many
CSARGTSQRETQYF
>-|TRBJ2-7|TRBV11-2|many
CASSLSQGSSYEQYF
>-|TRBJ2-2|TRBV10-3|-
CAISDRGLWNTGELFF
>TRBD1|TRBJ1-1|TRBV20-1|many
CSASGAWSQGRATEAFF
>-|TRBJ2-3|TRBV19|many
CASRQPGLSSDTQYF
>-|TRBJ1-5|TRBV25-1|-
CASSEFRSGINQPQHF
>-|TRBJ1-2|TRBV29-1|many
CSVEEWGLRNYGYTF
>-|TRBJ2-1|TRBV7-3|-
CASSLMGQGISYNEQFF
>TRBD2|TRBJ2-7|TRBV7-6|many
CASSLRSQREGYEQYF
>-|TRBJ1-5|TRBV24-1|once
CATGTDQPQHF
>-|TRBJ2-7|TRBV2|many
CASSTGILEQYF
>-|TRBJ1-5|TRBV3-1|many
CASSHLDQPQHF
>-|TRBJ1-2|TRBV7-2|many
CASSPQGSSDGYTF
>-|TRBJ1-1|TRBV20-1|many
CSARNPLGRAFF
>-|TRBJ1-2|TRBV12-3/TRBV12-4|few
CASSRGRLPNYGYTF
>-|TRBJ1-2|TRBV9|many
CASSVGSANYGYTF